The rows below give T cell receptor beta chains drawn from one sample of a study of blood T cell repertoires in COVID-19. Produced via immunoSEQ multiplex PCR; TCRdb's table is partial and in-frame only. The data hold around 170,000 clones, with roughly four fifths observed a single time. What was sequenced was peripheral blood. The receptors originated from a man under 40 with active or convalescent COVID-19. Each CDR3 is given with its conserved first and last residue. A D gene is named only where the DNA matches it firmly. Where a row states a size, it is once, few, many or the class of an expanded clone; other rows omit it.

clone_size,v_call,d_call,j_call,cdr3_aa,cdr3_nt
.,TRBV27,.,TRBJ2-4,CASSGTENKNIQYF,TGTGCCAGCAGCGGAACAGAGAATAAAAACATTCAGTACTTC
.,TRBV7-2,TRBD2,TRBJ2-1,CASSLRTRNEQFF,TGTGCCAGCAGCCTAAGGACTAGGAATGAGCAGTTCTTC
once,TRBV5-6,.,TRBJ1-2,CASSRAYGYTF,TGTGCCAGCAGTCGAGCCTATGGCTACACCTTC
.,TRBV6-4,.,TRBJ2-1,CASSPFPGVEQFF,TGTGCCAGCAGTCCTTTTCCGGGGGTCGAGCAGTTCTTC
.,TRBV10-3,.,TRBJ1-1,CAIRNVPGAGTEAFF,TGTGCCATCAGAAACGTACCAGGGGCAGGAACTGAAGCTTTCTTT
.,TRBV2,.,TRBJ2-5,CASSVDRGGTQYF,TGTGCCAGCAGTGTCGATAGGGGGGGTACCCAGTACTTC
.,TRBV7-9,.,TRBJ1-2,CASSLGASGYTF,TGTGCCAGCAGCTTAGGGGCATCTGGCTACACCTTC
.,TRBV19,TRBD1,TRBJ1-4,CASTPGTGALNEKLFF,TGTGCCAGTACCCCCGGGACAGGGGCCCTTAATGAAAAACTGTTTTTT
.,TRBV6-1,.,TRBJ2-7,CASSERRGYTRGEQYF,TGTGCCAGCAGTGAAAGGAGGGGATACACTCGCGGCGAGCAGTACTTC
.,TRBV29-1,.,TRBJ1-3,CSVELLAPLRRVYF,TGCAGCGTTGAATTACTTGCTCCCCTGAGGAGGGTATATTTT
.,TRBV7-9,.,TRBJ1-1,CASSPSPGEKTEAFF,TGTGCCAGCAGCCCTAGCCCGGGGGAAAAAACTGAAGCTTTCTTT
.,TRBV11-3,TRBD2,TRBJ2-3,CASSLGLAEADTQYF,TGTGCCAGCAGCTTAGGACTAGCTGAGGCAGATACGCAGTATTTT
once,TRBV24-1,TRBD2,TRBJ2-1,CATRPPASGGYNEQFF,TGTGCCACCAGGCCCCCAGCTAGCGGGGGGTACAATGAGCAGTTCTTC
.,TRBV5-5,.,TRBJ1-6,CASSFAKPNSYNSPLHF,TGTGCCAGCAGCTTCGCGAAGCCGAACTCCTATAATTCACCCCTCCACTTT
once,TRBV6-5,.,TRBJ1-2,CATSQRGFGYTF,TGTGCCACCAGTCAAAGGGGCTTCGGCTACACCTTC
once,TRBV7-6,.,TRBJ1-1,CASSLVVSTEAFF,TGTGCCAGCAGCTTAGTGGTCAGCACTGAAGCTTTCTTT